These 30 T cell receptor beta chains share one sample of origin, sequenced in a study of blood T cell repertoires in COVID-19. TCRdb's table, derived via immunoSEQ multiplex PCR, lists solely in-frame clones and lacks some. This sample has fewer than 200,000 clones, with approximately 79% found just once. Sequenced: PBMCs or T cells enriched from blood (not recorded which). These receptors were taken from a man in his forties or fifties who had recovered from COVID-19.

The chain couples TRBV6-1 to TRBJ1-4; possible D gene TRBD1, 6 bases. The V end was cut by 3 bases, the J end by 5 bases, with 10 bases between. CDR1 and CDR2 from the germline V gene are MNHNS and SASEGT. The CDR3 is 14 residues long. This chain's CDR3 is CASSEGHLNEKLFF. The DNA of the CDR3 is TGTGCCAGCAGTGAGGGACACCTAAATGAAAAACTGTTTTTT.

The count of this clone is one. This chain connects TRBV10-3 to TRBJ2-3; 13 nucleotides agree with TRBD2. This CDR3 is 17 amino acids long. CDR1 is ENHRY, CDR2 SYGVKD, per germline. V lost 5 bases to trimming and J lost 2 bases; unmatched junction nucleotides: 7. In nucleotides, the CDR3 is TGTGCCATCAGTTTACAGGGGACTAGCGGGGTCACAGATACGCAGTATTTT. Translating it yields CAISLQGTSGVTDTQYF.

The gene calls are TRBV2 and TRBJ1-3, with D tentatively TRBD1 (6 bases). CDR1 is SNHLY and CDR2 is FYNNEI in the germline V gene. The CDR3 is made up of 15 amino acids. Trimming removed 5 bases from V and 2 bases from J, with 13 bases in between. CDR3 bases: TGTGCCAGCAGTTTCCAGGGGCTACCTGGAAACACCATATATTTT. Translating it yields CASSFQGLPGNTIYF.

J is TRBJ2-5 and V is TRBV19; D might be TRBD1 (6 bases). CDR1 LNHDA and CDR2 SQIVND come from the germline V gene (reference sequence). V lost 3 bases, J lost 4 bases, and 15 bases lay in between. The CDR3 extends over 15 amino acids. CDR3 in amino acids: CASSISRGRGETQYF. In DNA, the CDR3 is TGTGCCAGTAGTATTTCTAGGGGCAGGGGAGAGACCCAGTACTTC.

The chain is built from TRBV5-1 and TRBJ2-3; 7 nucleotides match TRBD2. Germline-derived CDR1 and CDR2 are SGHRS and YFSETQ. The CDR3 length is 17 residues. After removal of 5 bases from V and 2 bases from J, the junction contained 14 bases not matched to a gene. CDR3 protein: CASSHGGSSGVTDTQYF. The CDR3 DNA is TGCGCCAGCAGTCACGGAGGCTCCAGCGGGGTCACAGATACGCAGTATTTT.

The V call is TRBV7-2, the J call TRBJ2-1; D perhaps matches TRBD2 (7 bases). CDR1 and CDR2 from the germline V gene are SGHTA and FQGNSA. This CDR3 is built from 14 residues. The V gene lost 7 bases and the J gene lost 4 bases, with 14 bases spanning the gap. CDR3 residues: CASTERGGYNEQFF. CDR3 DNA sequence: TGTGCCAGCACCGAAAGGGGGGGGTACAATGAGCAGTTCTTC.

This sequence joins TRBV2 and TRBJ1-2; possibly TRBD1 for D (5 bases). This CDR3 is 17 amino acids long. The V end was cut by 2 bases, the J end by 3 bases, with 19 bases between. Looked up from germline, CDR1 is SNHLY and CDR2 is FYNNEI. DNA for the CDR3: TGTGCCAGCAGTGAACAATCTGGTGTTCTACAGGACTATGGCTACACCTTC. Translating it yields CASSEQSGVLQDYGYTF. Together with reference TRBV2 and TRBJ1-2, the CDR3 gives the full variable domain: EPEVTQTPSHQVTQMGQEVILRCVPISNHLYFYWYRQILGQKVEFLVSFYNNEISEKSEIFDDQFSVERPDGSNFTLKIRSTKLEDSAMYFCASSEQSGVLQDYGYTFGSGTRLTVV.

The chain is built from TRBV7-2 and TRBJ2-7, with TRBD1 matching over 9 bases. V lost 5 bases and J lost 5; bases outside the gene matches: 7. In germline, CDR1 is SGHTA, CDR2 FQGNSA. CDR3 length: 14 residues. The CDR3: CASSRGQGVNEQYF. The CDR3 nucleotides are TGTGCCAGCAGCCGGGGACAGGGTGTGAACGAGCAGTACTTC.

The chain uses TRBV19 and TRBJ2-6; D gene ambiguous. Between the trimmed V and J ends, which lost 5 bases and 0 bases, there was a span of 8 bases. Germline V gene data show CDR1 as LNHDA and CDR2 as SQIVND (reference sequence). The CDR3 length is 15 residues. CDR3 DNA sequence: TGTGCCAGTAGTGAGTTAAGCTCTGGGGCCAACGTCCTGACTTTC. Translation: CASSELSSGANVLTF.

By sample share, this clone is large (0.1 to 1%). CDR3 nucleotide sequence: TGTGCCAGCAGTTTCGGGACTTTTCAGCCCCAGCATTTT. Translating gives CASSFGTFQPQHF. The rearrangement joins TRBV27 to TRBJ1-5; possibly TRBD1 for D (5 bases). Trimming pared 3 bases from V and 6 bases from J, leaving 9 bases between. The CDR3 consists of 13 residues. Germline CDR1 is MNHEY and CDR2 is SMNVEV (reference sequence).

The chain is built from TRBV5-4 and TRBJ2-1, with 9 bases aligning to TRBD1. Germline V gene data show CDR1 as SGHNT and CDR2 as YYREEE (reference sequence). This CDR3 spans 15 amino acids. The trim removed 2 bases at V and 5 bases at J, leaving 5 bases unmatched. The CDR3, as DNA: TGTGCCAGCAGCTTCCTCCGGGACAGGGACAATGAGCAGTTCTTC. Translated: CASSFLRDRDNEQFF.

The chain joins TRBV18 to TRBJ2-7; the D gene is possibly TRBD1 (5 bases). V was cut by 3 bases and J by 0 bases, with 6 bases left in between. This CDR3 has 13 amino acids. Germline lookup yields CDR1 KGHSH and CDR2 LQKENI. CDR3 nucleotides: TGTGCCAGCTCACCGCAGGGCTCCTACGAGCAGTACTTC. This gives the protein CASSPQGSYEQYF. The variable domain in full, with the rest retrieved from reference TRBV18 and TRBJ2-7, is NAGVMQNPRHLVRRRGQEARLRCSPMKGHSHVYWYRQLPEEGLKFMVYLQKENIIDESGMPKERFSAEFPKEGPSILRIQQVVRGDSAAYFCASSPQGSYEQYFGPGTRLTVT.

The chain couples TRBV9 to TRBJ2-2; 7 nucleotides agree with TRBD1. After removal of 4 bases from V and 0 bases from J, the junction contained 9 bases not matched to a gene. Germline CDR1 reads SGDLS; CDR2 reads YYNGEE. This CDR3 contains 17 residues. DNA of the CDR3: TGTGCCAGCAGCTCAGACAGGGTATCTTCGAACACCGGGGAGCTGTTTTTT. It translates to CASSSDRVSSNTGELFF.

The CDR3, as DNA: TGTGCCAGCAGAGACAGGGGGCTAAACAATGAGCAGTTCTTC. Translated, it gives CASRDRGLNNEQFF. V and J are TRBV19 and TRBJ2-1; 10 nucleotides agree with TRBD1. This CDR3 is 14 amino acids long. V gave up 9 bases and J gave up 5 bases; unmatched junction bases: 7. Germline V lookup: CDR1 LNHDA, CDR2 SQIVND (reference sequence).

The chain employs TRBV7-9 and TRBJ2-4; TRBD2 matches at 9 bases. V lost 4 bases, J lost 7 bases, and 2 bases stayed unmatched. The length of the CDR3 is 13 residues. The germline gives CDR1 SEHNR, CDR2 FQNEAQ (reference sequence). CDR3 in DNA: TGTGCCAGCAGCTCTGCGGGGGGGAACATTCAGTACTTC. This encodes CASSSAGGNIQYF.

V usage is TRBV5-6 and J usage is TRBJ2-5; unclear D gene. The CDR3 has 14 residues. V was clipped by 3 bases and J by 2 bases, with 11 bases between them. Germline V gives CDR1 SGHDT, CDR2 YYEEEE. The CDR3 is CASSSRWPQETQYF. The CDR3 coding sequence is TGTGCCAGCAGCTCAAGATGGCCTCAAGAGACCCAGTACTTC.

The chain recombines TRBV6-1 with TRBJ1-2, with D tentatively TRBD1 (6 bases). This CDR3 is 15 amino acids long. V lost 0 bases and J 1 base, leaving 9 bases between the germline ends. The V gene's germline CDR1 is MNHNS and CDR2 SASEGT. CDR3 sequence reads: CASSEAGAVNYGYTF. Written as DNA, the CDR3 is TGTGCCAGCAGTGAAGCGGGGGCAGTTAACTATGGCTACACCTTC.

This clone was detected a few times. The rearrangement links TRBV19 to TRBJ1-1, with TRBD1 as a possible D gene (5 bases). The CDR3 loop spans 13 amino acids. Germline V gene sequence: CDR1 LNHDA, CDR2 SQIVND (reference sequence). Deletions cut 3 bases from V and 1 base from J, with 6 bases between. CDR3 loop: CASSMGQNTEAFF. DNA of the CDR3: TGTGCCAGTAGTATGGGGCAGAACACTGAAGCTTTCTTT.

V and J are TRBV4-2 and TRBJ2-3; TRBD2 matches at 8 bases. The V and J ends lost 0 bases and 2 bases, in that order; junction bases with no gene match: 10. Germline V gene data show CDR1 as LGHNA and CDR2 as YNFKEQ. The CDR3 is 18 residues long. In DNA, the CDR3 is TGTGCCAGCAGCCAAGAAGGTACCGGGACTAGTCACACAGATACGCAGTATTTT. Amino acids: CASSQEGTGTSHTDTQYF.

This CDR3 reads CATNSGQGPYEQYF. The CDR3 nucleotides read TGTGCCACGAACTCGGGACAGGGCCCCTACGAGCAGTACTTC. V is TRBV10-3 and J is TRBJ2-7; 9 nucleotides match TRBD1. Per germline, CDR1 ENHRY and CDR2 SYGVKD. Trimming cost V 10 bases and J 2 bases; bases outside gene matches: 9. This CDR3 contains 14 residues.

The chain employs TRBV30 and TRBJ1-1, with 8 nucleotides matching TRBD1. This CDR3 region has 14 residues. With 4 bases clipped from V and 4 bases from J, the junction kept 8 bases outside the gene matches. Per the germline V gene, CDR1 is GTSNPN and CDR2 is SVGIG (reference sequence). The CDR3 is CAWTRTGRATEAFF. As DNA, the CDR3 is TGTGCCTGGACCAGGACAGGGAGGGCCACTGAAGCTTTCTTT.

The chain carries TRBV27 and TRBJ1-6, with D possibly TRBD1 on 5 matching bases. V gave up 1 base and J gave up 5 bases, with 9 bases separating them. In germline, CDR1 is MNHEY, CDR2 SMNVEV (reference sequence). The CDR3 length is 15 residues. CDR3 loop: CASSLFRVDNSPLHF. The CDR3 nucleotides are TGTGCCAGCAGTTTATTCAGGGTCGATAATTCACCCCTCCACTTT.

A remark on this clone: At one of its ends the junction is not consistent with the germline gene, which may arise from a read error. CDR3 nucleotide sequence: TGTGCCAGCAGTTACCACCCTGGGGAGAACGCTGAAGCTTTCTTT. Translating it yields CASSYHPGENAEAFF. V usage is TRBV6-5 and J usage is TRBJ1-1; D gene uncertain. The germline V gene encodes CDR1 MNHEY and CDR2 SVGAGI. The CDR3 consists of 15 residues.

This clone was recorded once. The chain links TRBV10-3 to TRBJ1-2; D remains ambiguous. CDR3 length equals 13 residues. The V and J ends lost 4 bases and 2 bases respectively, with 8 bases between them. Germline lookup yields CDR1 ENHRY and CDR2 SYGVKD. CDR3 loop: CAISAELNYGYTF. In DNA, the CDR3 is TGTGCCATCAGTGCCGAGCTAAACTATGGCTACACCTTC.

J is TRBJ2-7 and V is TRBV6-1; D gene unclear. CDR1 and CDR2 from the germline V gene are MNHNS and SASEGT. V lost 3 bases and J 4 bases, leaving 10 bases between the germline ends. The CDR3 sequence is 13 residues long. The CDR3 loop reads CASSDPGRYEQYF. The CDR3 nucleotides are TGTGCCAGCAGTGATCCAGGAAGGTACGAGCAGTACTTC.

In its sample, this clone was seen once. The gene calls are TRBV5-1 and TRBJ2-5; 14 nucleotides align to TRBD2. CDR3 size: 16 residues. Germline V CDR1 and CDR2: SGHRS, YFSETQ. The V segment lost 5 bases and the J segment 1 base; nucleotides outside the gene matches: 4. CDR3 in DNA: TGCGCCAGCAGGTGGGGACTAGCGGGGGTCCAAGAGACCCAGTACTTC. Protein sequence: CASRWGLAGVQETQYF.

This clone was found a few times. The chain is built from TRBV18 and TRBJ1-2; D may be TRBD1 (5 bases). The germline gives CDR1 KGHSH, CDR2 LQKENI. The CDR3 covers 13 residues. Trimming pared 3 bases from V and 3 bases from J, leaving 8 bases between. The CDR3 region has the DNA TGTGCCAGCTCACCGGGAGGGGACTATGGCTACACCTTC. Translation gives CASSPGGDYGYTF.

J is TRBJ1-5 and V is TRBV23-1; D is undetermined. TRBV23-1 is noted as an ORF with a role that remains uncertain. The CDR3 extends over 15 amino acids. The V gene lost 5 bases and the J gene lost 0 bases, with 11 bases spanning the gap. In nucleotides, the CDR3 is TGCGCCAGCAGTAGCGGCAAAAATAGCAATCAGCCCCAGCATTTT. As protein: CASSSGKNSNQPQHF.

This clone was seen once. This chain uses TRBV7-8 with TRBJ2-2; the match to TRBD1 covers 10 bases. The germline gives CDR1 SGHVS, CDR2 FQNEAQ. The CDR3 is 14 amino acids. V lost 5 bases and J lost 6; bases outside the gene matches: 3. In nucleotides, the CDR3 is TGTGCCAGCAGCCTCGGGACAGGGGCCGGGGAGCTGTTTTTT. Translation: CASSLGTGAGELFF.

The J gene is TRBJ1-5, the V gene TRBV2, with D possibly matching TRBD1 (6 bases). The CDR3 has 14 residues. V was trimmed by 5 bases and J by 5 bases, leaving 13 bases between them. Germline V gene data show CDR1 as SNHLY and CDR2 as FYNNEI. CDR3 nucleotides: TGTGCCAGCAGTACAGGGTTGAGAGATCAGCCCCAGCATTTT. Its protein is CASSTGLRDQPQHF.